This is a list of T cell receptor beta chains from one sample in a study of beta chain features in type 1 diabetes. The assay was immunoSEQ multiplex PCR, and TCRdb's table has in-frame clones only and misses some. The sample contains hundreds of thousands of clones, approximately 30% of which appear only once. Sequenced: naive CD4+ T cells from blood. The receptors were sampled from a man younger than 35 in good health. The CDR3 runs from the conserved cysteine through the conserved F or W. Fields, in order: J gene, D gene, clone size, V gene, CDR3 DNA, CDR3 protein. A D gene is named only where the DNA matches it firmly. Size tells how often a clone was seen (once, few, many) or the class of an expanded clone, and some rows leave it out.

J: TRBJ1-1; D: -; size: few; V: TRBV28; DNA: TGTGCCAGCAGTAAACCAGGGATGAACACTGAAGCTTTCTTT; CDR3: CASSKPGMNTEAFF
J: TRBJ2-4; D: TRBD1; size: few; V: TRBV4-1; DNA: TGCGCCAGCAGCCCGCCGGGACAGGGTGCCAAAAACATTCAGTACTTC; CDR3: CASSPPGQGAKNIQYF
J: TRBJ2-7; D: -; size: -; V: TRBV29-1; DNA: TGCAGCGTTGAAGCCCTAGCAGGAGAGCAGTACTTC; CDR3: CSVEALAGEQYF
J: TRBJ2-7; D: -; size: -; V: TRBV5-1; DNA: TGCGCCAGCGCGGATAGCGGAAACTACGAGCAGTACTTC; CDR3: CASADSGNYEQYF
J: TRBJ2-1; D: -; size: few; V: TRBV9; DNA: TGTGCCAGCAGCGTAGCTCGGGCCCCTCTCAATGAGCAGTTCTTC; CDR3: CASSVARAPLNEQFF
J: TRBJ2-7; D: TRBD2; size: -; V: TRBV7-8; DNA: TGTGCCAGCAGCTTAGGGGGAGCGGGAGGGGCCTACGAGCAGTACTTC; CDR3: CASSLGGAGGAYEQYF
J: TRBJ2-3; D: -; size: -; V: TRBV29-1; DNA: TGCAGCGTAATTGGGGCCTCTAAGACAGATACGCAGTATTTT; CDR3: CSVIGASKTDTQYF
J: TRBJ1-2; D: -; size: -; V: TRBV10-3; DNA: TGTGCCATCAGTGAAAGGCAGGGCGATGGCTACACCTTC; CDR3: CAISERQGDGYTF
J: TRBJ2-7; D: -; size: -; V: TRBV9; DNA: TGTGCCAGCAGCCCGAGGGCCGGAGACATCTACGAGCAGTACTTC; CDR3: CASSPRAGDIYEQYF
J: TRBJ1-2; D: TRBD1; size: few; V: TRBV23-1; DNA: TGCGCCAGCAGTTGGGGACAGGCGCTTAACTATGGCTACACCTTC; CDR3: CASSWGQALNYGYTF
J: TRBJ1-5; D: -; size: -; V: TRBV29-1; DNA: TGCAGCGTTGCTACCGGGGGGGCAGGGAGCAATCAGCCCCAGCATTTT; CDR3: CSVATGGAGSNQPQHF
J: TRBJ2-5; D: TRBD2; size: -; V: TRBV7-2; DNA: TGTGCCAGCAGCTCCGAACTAGCGGGAGGCCACCAAGAGACCCAGTACTTC; CDR3: CASSSELAGGHQETQYF
J: TRBJ1-1; D: TRBD1; size: few; V: TRBV30; DNA: TGTGCCTTTTACAGGGGGGTAAACACTGAAGCTTTCTTT; CDR3: CAFYRGVNTEAFF
J: TRBJ2-7; D: TRBD2; size: -; V: TRBV7-2; DNA: TGTGCCAGCAGCTTAGTCACTAGCGGGCGCTCCTACGAGCAGTACTTC; CDR3: CASSLVTSGRSYEQYF
J: TRBJ2-2; D: -; size: -; V: TRBV5-1; DNA: TGCGCCAGCAGCGTCGACAGCCGTACCGGGGAGCTGTTTTTT; CDR3: CASSVDSRTGELFF
J: TRBJ2-2; D: -; size: -; V: TRBV29-1; DNA: TGCAGCGTTGAAGAATTCGGATATTACGGTGCCGGGGAGCTGTTTTTT; CDR3: CSVEEFGYYGAGELFF
J: TRBJ2-3; D: -; size: -; V: TRBV5-1; DNA: TGCGCCAGCAGCTCGGTGGGCGGGATACCAGATACGCAGTATTTT; CDR3: CASSSVGGIPDTQYF
J: TRBJ1-4; D: -; size: -; V: TRBV30; DNA: TGTGCCTGGAGTGAAGGACCTCAAGGATACGAAAAACTGTTTTTT; CDR3: CAWSEGPQGYEKLFF
J: TRBJ2-7; D: -; size: -; V: TRBV18; DNA: TGTGCCAGCTCACCACGCGGGACGGTCCCCTACGAGCAGTACTTC; CDR3: CASSPRGTVPYEQYF
J: TRBJ1-1; D: -; size: -; V: TRBV7-8; DNA: TGTGCCAGCAGCTTACCGGGCCGGTCTGAAGCTTTCTTT; CDR3: CASSLPGRSEAFF
J: TRBJ2-5; D: TRBD2; size: -; V: TRBV28; DNA: TGTGCCAGCAGTTCCTGGACTAGCGGGAGGGCCGTGGAGACCCAGTACTTC; CDR3: CASSSWTSGRAVETQYF
J: TRBJ2-1; D: TRBD2; size: few; V: TRBV11-2; DNA: TGTGCCAGCAGCACTCGACTAGCGGGAGACAATGAGCAGTTCTTC; CDR3: CASSTRLAGDNEQFF
J: TRBJ2-7; D: TRBD2; size: -; V: TRBV6-1; DNA: TGTGCCAGCAGTGAACCTAGCGGCAGCTCCTACGAGCAGTACTTC; CDR3: CASSEPSGSSYEQYF
J: TRBJ2-1; D: TRBD2; size: -; V: TRBV25-1; DNA: TGTGCCAGCAGTGCGCCGGGACTAGCGGGAGTGGGTGAGCAGTTCTTC; CDR3: CASSAPGLAGVGEQFF
J: TRBJ2-3; D: -; size: -; V: TRBV12-5; DNA: TGTGCTAGTGGCTTGGGCGGTAGCACAGATACGCAGTATTTT; CDR3: CASGLGGSTDTQYF
J: TRBJ1-1; D: -; size: -; V: TRBV4-3; DNA: TGCGCCAGCAGCCAAGACAGAGGCACTGAAGCTTTCTTT; CDR3: CASSQDRGTEAFF
J: TRBJ1-5; D: -; size: few; V: TRBV19; DNA: TGTGCCAGTAGTATATGGGCGGATAGCAATCAGCCCCAGCATTTT; CDR3: CASSIWADSNQPQHF
J: TRBJ2-1; D: -; size: -; V: TRBV7-7; DNA: TGTGCCAGCAGCTTAGCGGGAGTCCTCCGTGAGCAGTTCTTC; CDR3: CASSLAGVLREQFF
J: TRBJ2-1; D: -; size: -; V: TRBV5-1; DNA: TGCGCCAGCAGCGCCCTGGGACGGGGCAATGAGCAGTTCTTC; CDR3: CASSALGRGNEQFF
J: TRBJ2-2; D: -; size: few; V: TRBV10-3; DNA: TGTGCCATCAGTGGACAGAACACCGGGGAGCTGTTTTTT; CDR3: CAISGQNTGELFF
J: TRBJ2-5; D: TRBD1; size: -; V: TRBV4-3; DNA: TGCGCCAGCAGCCAAGGGCGACAGGGGGCAGGGGAGACCCAGTACTTC; CDR3: CASSQGRQGAGETQYF
J: TRBJ2-5; D: TRBD2; size: -; V: TRBV14; DNA: TGTGCCAGCAGCCGCCGGGGACTAGCGGGAAGAGAGACCCAGTACTTC; CDR3: CASSRRGLAGRETQYF
J: TRBJ1-4; D: -; size: -; V: TRBV30; DNA: TGTGCCTGGAGGGACCGCGGGGGCTCAACTAATGAAAAACTGTTTTTT; CDR3: CAWRDRGGSTNEKLFF
J: TRBJ2-1; D: -; size: few; V: TRBV4-2; DNA: TGTGCCAGCAGCCAAGGGGTAGGGCTGTGGCAAAGCTCCTACAATGAGCAGTTCTTC; CDR3: CASSQGVGLWQSSYNEQFF
J: TRBJ1-1; D: -; size: -; V: TRBV7-2; DNA: TGTGCCGCCAGAGGTAGTATGAACACTGAAGCTTTCTTT; CDR3: CAARGSMNTEAFF
J: TRBJ1-2; D: TRBD1; size: -; V: TRBV9; DNA: TGTGCCAGCAGCGTAGCCTGGACAGGGACTAACTATGGCTACACCTTC; CDR3: CASSVAWTGTNYGYTF
J: TRBJ2-5; D: -; size: -; V: TRBV13; DNA: TGTGCCAGCAGCCCGAGTAGGAGGGTCCAGTACTTC; CDR3: CASSPSRRVQYF
J: TRBJ2-7; D: TRBD2; size: -; V: TRBV4-3; DNA: TGCGCCAGCAGCCAAATAGCGGGAGTGGCGTACGAGCAGTACTTC; CDR3: CASSQIAGVAYEQYF
J: TRBJ1-1; D: -; size: few; V: TRBV25-1; DNA: TGTGCCAGCAGTGCGGCGGGCCGGACTGAAGCTTTCTTT; CDR3: CASSAAGRTEAFF
J: TRBJ2-3; D: -; size: few; V: TRBV29-1; DNA: TGCAGCTCTACGGCTAGCGATAGCACAGATACGCAGTATTTT; CDR3: CSSTASDSTDTQYF
J: TRBJ2-3; D: -; size: few; V: TRBV30; DNA: TGTGCCTGGATGATGCCCAGAGATACGCAGTATTTT; CDR3: CAWMMPRDTQYF
J: TRBJ2-3; D: -; size: -; V: TRBV7-8; DNA: TGTGCCAGCAGGGTCCGAGGGGGAGCGGGCACAGATACGCAGTATTTT; CDR3: CASRVRGGAGTDTQYF
J: TRBJ2-7; D: -; size: few; V: TRBV18; DNA: TGTGCCAGCTCACCCGGCGCGGAGCAGTACTTC; CDR3: CASSPGAEQYF
J: TRBJ2-3; D: -; size: -; V: TRBV29-1; DNA: TGCAGCGTTGTGGACGTGGGTGGTAGCACAGATACGCAGTATTTT; CDR3: CSVVDVGGSTDTQYF
J: TRBJ2-3; D: -; size: -; V: TRBV11-2; DNA: TGTGCCAGCAGCTTAGATGGGGCGAGCACAGATACGCAGTATTTT; CDR3: CASSLDGASTDTQYF
J: TRBJ2-1; D: -; size: -; V: TRBV7-2; DNA: TGTGCCAGCAGCTCTCTCAAGCGTGAGCAGTTCTTC; CDR3: CASSSLKREQFF
J: TRBJ2-3; D: -; size: -; V: TRBV5-1; DNA: TGCGCCAGCAGCGTCTCGGGCGGGGACACAGATACGCAGTATTTT; CDR3: CASSVSGGDTDTQYF
J: TRBJ1-3; D: TRBD1; size: few; V: TRBV10-3; DNA: TGTGCCATCACCGGACAAGGACAGGGAGGCTCTGGAAACACCATATATTTT; CDR3: CAITGQGQGGSGNTIYF
J: TRBJ2-4; D: TRBD1; size: few; V: TRBV7-2; DNA: TGTGCCAGCAGCTTCCCCTTGGGACAGCAAAACATTCAGTACTTC; CDR3: CASSFPLGQQNIQYF
J: TRBJ2-2; D: -; size: -; V: TRBV7-9; DNA: TGTGCCAGCAGCCCCCCCACCAGGGGTAAAAACACCGGGGAGCTGTTTTTT; CDR3: CASSPPTRGKNTGELFF
J: TRBJ2-7; D: -; size: -; V: TRBV29-1; DNA: TGCAGCGTTGTGTGGTGGGGTTCCTACGAGCAGTACTTC; CDR3: CSVVWWGSYEQYF
J: TRBJ1-4; D: -; size: -; V: TRBV7-9; DNA: TGTGCCAGCAGCCCCCCGGGGCGAGAAAAACTGTTTTTT; CDR3: CASSPPGREKLFF
J: TRBJ2-7; D: -; size: -; V: TRBV18; DNA: TGTGCCAGCTCACCATATGACCGGTCCTCCGAGCAGTACTTC; CDR3: CASSPYDRSSEQYF
J: TRBJ1-2; D: TRBD1; size: -; V: TRBV28; DNA: TGTGCCAGCAGCTCAGGGGGCGATGGCTACACCTTC; CDR3: CASSSGGDGYTF
J: TRBJ2-4; D: -; size: -; V: TRBV4-3; DNA: TGCGCCAGCAGCCAAGATCACATACTAGCCAAAAACATTCAGTACTTC; CDR3: CASSQDHILAKNIQYF
J: TRBJ2-1; D: TRBD2; size: few; V: TRBV10-3; DNA: TGTGCCATCAGTGAGGCTAGCGGAAGAAACAATGAGCAGTTCTTC; CDR3: CAISEASGRNNEQFF
J: TRBJ1-2; D: -; size: -; V: TRBV10-3; DNA: TGTGCCATCAGTGAATGGACACAGAGTAACTATGGCTACACCTTC; CDR3: CAISEWTQSNYGYTF
J: TRBJ1-1; D: -; size: -; V: TRBV15; DNA: TGTGCCACCAGCAGACAAACAGGGATCAACCCGGGGGCTTTCTTT; CDR3: CATSRQTGINPGAFF
J: TRBJ2-4; D: TRBD2; size: -; V: TRBV5-4; DNA: TGTGCCAGCAGCCTGGTGGGAGGGGCCAAAAACATTCAGTACTTC; CDR3: CASSLVGGAKNIQYF
J: TRBJ2-5; D: TRBD2; size: -; V: TRBV27; DNA: TGTGCCAGCAGTTTTCGATCTAGCGGGAGGGCCGCCCAGTACTTC; CDR3: CASSFRSSGRAAQYF